This T cell receptor (beta chain) stems from a study of response to subunit inactivated influenza vaccine. General study results and limits: The authors suggested that every seasonal influenza vaccination recruits few new T cells.

Using its own MiXCR run on the RT-PCR reads, TCRdb lists one record per CDR3 protein. The data show under 950,000 distinct CDR3 sequences, roughly 20% seen once. Concerning this clonotype: What it binds is unknown.

Germline CDR1 and CDR2: SGHRS and YFSETQ. CDR3 length: 16 residues. V was cut by 0 bases and J by 1 base, with 10 bases left in between. This TCR came from a middle-aged man who received an inactivated influenza vaccine. Specimen: PBMCs from blood, collected 4 to 6 days after vaccination. The chain carries TRBV5-1 and TRBJ2-2; D may correspond to TRBD1 or TRBD2 (5 bases each). As DNA, the CDR3 is TGCGCCAGCAGCTTGGTGGGACCCGGGAACACCGGGGAGCTGTTTTTT. Translating gives CASSLVGPGNTGELFF. The whole variable domain, filled in from reference TRBV5-1 and TRBJ2-2, reads KAGVTQTPRYLIKTRGQQVTLSCSPISGHRSVSWYQQTPGQGLQFLFEYFSETQRNKGNFPGRFSGRQFSNSRSEMNVSTLELGDSALYLCASSLVGPGNTGELFFGEGSRLTVL.